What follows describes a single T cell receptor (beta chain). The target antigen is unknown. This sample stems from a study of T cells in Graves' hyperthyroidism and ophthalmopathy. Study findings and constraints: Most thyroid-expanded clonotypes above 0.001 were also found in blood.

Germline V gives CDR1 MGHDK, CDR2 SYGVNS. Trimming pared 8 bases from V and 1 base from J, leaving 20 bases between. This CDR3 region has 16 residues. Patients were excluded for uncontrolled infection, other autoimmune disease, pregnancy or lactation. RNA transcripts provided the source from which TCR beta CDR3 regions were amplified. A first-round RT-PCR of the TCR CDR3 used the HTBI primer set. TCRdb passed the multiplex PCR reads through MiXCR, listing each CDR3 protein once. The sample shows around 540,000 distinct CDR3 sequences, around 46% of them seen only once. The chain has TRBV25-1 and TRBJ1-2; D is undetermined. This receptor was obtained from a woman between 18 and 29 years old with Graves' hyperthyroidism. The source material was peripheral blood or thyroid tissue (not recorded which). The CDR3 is CASSPRSANLNYGYTF. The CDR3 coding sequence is TGTGCCAGCTCACCACGATCTGCGAACCTTAACTATGGCTACACCTTC.